This T cell receptor beta chain was sequenced during a study of CD8 T cells in Susac syndrome. The controls were healthy donors who were matched for age and sex. TEMRA cells were FACS-enriched and CD8+ and CD4+ T cells negatively isolated. This clonotype appeared a few times. This CDR3 contains 12 residues. V was shortened by 8 bases and J by 8 bases, with 16 bases between the two germline ends. The germline CDR1 and CDR2 sequences are SQVTM and ANQGSEA. RNA was extracted with the RNeasy kit, and a quantity of 0.5 to 1 ug was reverse transcribed using random hexamers. Amplification of TCR beta CDR3 was carried out by immunoSEQ multiplex PCR, which covered 54 Vbeta and 13 Jbeta segments. TCRdb used MiXCR to reprocess the immunoSEQ multiplex PCR reads, holding one entry per CDR3 protein. The sample lists 110,000 or so distinct CDR3 sequences; about nine tenths were seen once.

The sequenced material came from CD4+ T cells from PBMCs. This chain links TRBV29-1 with TRBJ2-1; D possibly corresponds to TRBD1 (5 bases). The sequence was obtained from a human donor in good health. The CDR3, as DNA: TGCAGCAAGCAGGGTAGTCGGGATGAGCAGTTCTTC. Residues: CSKQGSRDEQFF.